The clone carrying this T cell receptor beta chain was seen at least ten times. This sample stems from a study of T cells after yellow fever vaccination. Study summary: SMART-Seq v4 Ultra Low Input prepared the low-cell-number fractions.

UMIs and a universal primer site were added when TCR cDNA was made by 5'RACE template switching. TCRdb recomputed calls from the 5' RACE reads with MiXCR, one row per CDR3 protein. Of a few hundred thousand distinct CDR3 sequences listed, 3% to 4.5% are singletons. The sequence derives from a man between 18 and 29 years old who received the YFV17D yellow fever vaccine. The sample in question was PBMCs, obtained 5 days after the yellow fever booster vaccination.

The CDR3 protein is CASSPPAGRMTQYF. CDR3 bases: TGTGCCAGCTCACCACCGGCAGGGCGGATGACCCAGTACTTC. The chain carries TRBV18 and TRBJ2-5, with a weak D call TRBD1 (5 bases). Germline values: CDR1 KGHSH, CDR2 LQKENI. The CDR3 consists of 14 residues. The V end was cut by 0 bases, the J end by 7 bases, with 12 bases between.